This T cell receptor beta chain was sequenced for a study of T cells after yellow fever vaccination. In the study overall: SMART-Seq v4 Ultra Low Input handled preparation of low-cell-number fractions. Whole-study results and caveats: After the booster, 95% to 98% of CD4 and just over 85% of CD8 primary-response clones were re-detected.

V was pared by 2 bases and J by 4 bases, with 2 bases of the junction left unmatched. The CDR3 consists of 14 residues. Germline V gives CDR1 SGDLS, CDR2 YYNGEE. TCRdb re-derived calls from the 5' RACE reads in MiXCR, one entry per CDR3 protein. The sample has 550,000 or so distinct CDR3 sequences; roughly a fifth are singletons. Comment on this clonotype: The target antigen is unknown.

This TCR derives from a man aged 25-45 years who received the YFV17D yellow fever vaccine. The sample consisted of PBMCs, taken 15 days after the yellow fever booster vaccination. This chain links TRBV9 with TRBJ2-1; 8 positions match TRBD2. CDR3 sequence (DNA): TGTGCCAGCAGCGTGACTAGCGCTTACAATGAGCAGTTCTTC. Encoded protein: CASSVTSAYNEQFF.